The clone carrying this T cell receptor (beta chain) was recorded many times. The germline V and J ends were trimmed by 6 bases and 4 bases, with 10 bases remaining between them. Per the germline V gene, CDR1 is SNHLY and CDR2 is FYNNEI. CDR3 length equals 13 residues. These data come from a study of T cells in Graves' hyperthyroidism and ophthalmopathy. Researchers amplified the TCR beta CDR3 regions from RNA transcripts. Researchers ran a first-round RT-PCR on the TCR CDR3 using the HTBI primer set. TCRdb ran MiXCR on the multiplex PCR reads and lists one entry per CDR3 protein. The table includes about 290,000 distinct CDR3 sequences, approximately 14% detected once.

The chain has TRBV2 and TRBJ2-1; D perhaps matches TRBD1 (5 bases). Source material: blood. This sequence was found in a woman aged 45-65 years with Graves' hyperthyroidism that later progressed to Graves' ophthalmopathy. CDR3 sequence (DNA): TGTGCCAGCAGCAGGGAACATTACAATGAGCAGTTCTTC. Amino acid sequence: CASSREHYNEQFF.